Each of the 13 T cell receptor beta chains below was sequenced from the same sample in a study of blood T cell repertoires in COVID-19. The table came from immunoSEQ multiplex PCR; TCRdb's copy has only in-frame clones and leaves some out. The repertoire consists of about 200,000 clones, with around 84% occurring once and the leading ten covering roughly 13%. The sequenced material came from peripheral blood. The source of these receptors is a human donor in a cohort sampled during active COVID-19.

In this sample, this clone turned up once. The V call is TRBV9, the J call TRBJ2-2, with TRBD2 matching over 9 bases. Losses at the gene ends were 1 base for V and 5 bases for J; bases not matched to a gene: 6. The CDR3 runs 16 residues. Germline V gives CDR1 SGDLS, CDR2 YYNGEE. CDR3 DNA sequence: TGTGCCAGCAGCGTATCCGCGGGGGGGCAAACCGGGGAGCTGTTTTTT. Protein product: CASSVSAGGQTGELFF.

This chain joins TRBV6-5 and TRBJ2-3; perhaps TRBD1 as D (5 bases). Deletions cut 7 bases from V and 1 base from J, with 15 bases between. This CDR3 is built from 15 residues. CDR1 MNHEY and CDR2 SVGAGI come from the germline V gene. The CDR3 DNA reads TGTGCCAGCACCCCAGAACAGGTCCGCACAGATACGCAGTATTTT. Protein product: CASTPEQVRTDTQYF.

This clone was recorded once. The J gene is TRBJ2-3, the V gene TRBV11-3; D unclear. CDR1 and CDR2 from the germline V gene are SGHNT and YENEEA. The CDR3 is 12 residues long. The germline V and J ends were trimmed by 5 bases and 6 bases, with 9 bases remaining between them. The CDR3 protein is CASSTEQDTQYF. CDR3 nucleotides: TGTGCCAGCAGCACGGAACAGGATACGCAGTATTTT.

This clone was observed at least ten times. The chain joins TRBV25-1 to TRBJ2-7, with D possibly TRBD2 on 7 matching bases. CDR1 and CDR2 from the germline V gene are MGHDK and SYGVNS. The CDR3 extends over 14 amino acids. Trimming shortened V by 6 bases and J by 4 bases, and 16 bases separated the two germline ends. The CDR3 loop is CASSREGGAYEQYF. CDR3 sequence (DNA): TGTGCCAGCAGCAGGGAGGGGGGAGCTTACGAGCAGTACTTC.

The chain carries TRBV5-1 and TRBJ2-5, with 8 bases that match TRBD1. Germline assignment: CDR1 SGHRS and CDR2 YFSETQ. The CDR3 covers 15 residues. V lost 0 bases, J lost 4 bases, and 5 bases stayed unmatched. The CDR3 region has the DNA TGCGCCAGCAGCTTGGTTCAGGGGGCGGGAGAGACCCAGTACTTC. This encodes CASSLVQGAGETQYF. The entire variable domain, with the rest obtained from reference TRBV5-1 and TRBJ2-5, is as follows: KAGVTQTPRYLIKTRGQQVTLSCSPISGHRSVSWYQQTPGQGLQFLFEYFSETQRNKGNFPGRFSGRQFSNSRSEMNVSTLELGDSALYLCASSLVQGAGETQYFGPGTRLLVL.

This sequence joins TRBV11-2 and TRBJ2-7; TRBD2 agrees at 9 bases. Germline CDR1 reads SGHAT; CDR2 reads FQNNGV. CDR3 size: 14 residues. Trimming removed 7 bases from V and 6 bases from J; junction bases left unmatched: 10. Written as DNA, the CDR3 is TGTGCCAGCACCCCTGGACTAGCGAGGGGCGAGCAGTACTTC. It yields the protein CASTPGLARGEQYF.

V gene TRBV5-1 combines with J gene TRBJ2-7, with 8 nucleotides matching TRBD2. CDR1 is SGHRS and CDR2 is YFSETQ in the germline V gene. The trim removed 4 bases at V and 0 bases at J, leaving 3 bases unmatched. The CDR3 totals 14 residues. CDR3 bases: TGCGCCAGCAGCCCCGGGACTAGCTCCTACGAGCAGTACTTC. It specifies CASSPGTSSYEQYF.

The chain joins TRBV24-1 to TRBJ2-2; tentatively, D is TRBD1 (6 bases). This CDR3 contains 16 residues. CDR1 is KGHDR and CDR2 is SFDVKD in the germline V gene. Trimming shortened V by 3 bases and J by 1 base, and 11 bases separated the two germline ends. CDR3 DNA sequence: TGTGCCACCAGTGATCGAACGACAGGGAACACCGGGGAGCTGTTTTTT. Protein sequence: CATSDRTTGNTGELFF.

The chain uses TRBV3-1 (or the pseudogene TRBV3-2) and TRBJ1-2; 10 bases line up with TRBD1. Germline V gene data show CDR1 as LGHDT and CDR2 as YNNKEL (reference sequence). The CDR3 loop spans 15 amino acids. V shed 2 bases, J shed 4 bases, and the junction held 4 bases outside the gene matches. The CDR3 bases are TGTGCCAGCAGCCAACCGGGACAGGGGCCCTATGGCTACACCTTC. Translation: CASSQPGQGPYGYTF.

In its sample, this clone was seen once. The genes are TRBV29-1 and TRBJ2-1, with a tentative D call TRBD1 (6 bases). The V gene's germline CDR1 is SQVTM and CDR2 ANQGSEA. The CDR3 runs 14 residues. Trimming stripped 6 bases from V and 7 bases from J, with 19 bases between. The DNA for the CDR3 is TGCAGCGTAGAAACAGGGTGGGTTAGGAATGAGCAGTTCTTC. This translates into CSVETGWVRNEQFF.

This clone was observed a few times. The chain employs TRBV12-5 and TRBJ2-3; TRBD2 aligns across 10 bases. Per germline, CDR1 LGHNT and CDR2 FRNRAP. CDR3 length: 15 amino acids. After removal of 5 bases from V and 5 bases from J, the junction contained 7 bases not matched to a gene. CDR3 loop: CASGRSGGARDTQYF. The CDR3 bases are TGTGCTAGTGGTCGAAGCGGGGGGGCACGAGATACGCAGTATTTT. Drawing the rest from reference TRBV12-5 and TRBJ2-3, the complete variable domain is DARVTQTPRHKVTEMGQEVTMRCQPILGHNTVFWYRQTMMQGLELLAYFRNRAPLDDSGMPKDRFSAEMPDATLATLKIQPSEPRDSAVYFCASGRSGGARDTQYFGPGTRLTVL.

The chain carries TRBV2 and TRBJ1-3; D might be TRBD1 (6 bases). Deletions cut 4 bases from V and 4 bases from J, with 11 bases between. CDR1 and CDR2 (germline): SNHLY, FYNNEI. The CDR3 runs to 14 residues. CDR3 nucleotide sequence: TGTGCCAGCAGTGCACAGGGAGGGGGAAACACCATATATTTT. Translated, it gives CASSAQGGGNTIYF.

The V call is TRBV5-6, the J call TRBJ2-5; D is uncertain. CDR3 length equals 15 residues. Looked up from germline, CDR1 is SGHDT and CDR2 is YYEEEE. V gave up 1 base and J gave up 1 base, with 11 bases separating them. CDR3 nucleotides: TGTGCCAGCAGCTTGTATCTCCCCGGCCAAGAGACCCAGTACTTC. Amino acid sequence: CASSLYLPGQETQYF.